These T cell receptor beta chains were read from a single sample in a study of identical twins. TCRdb redid the calling of the 5' RACE reads with MiXCR, one entry per CDR3 protein. The table has around 1.7 million distinct CDR3 sequences, 25% to 35% seen once; the top ten hold about 0.27%. The sample taken for sequencing was cord blood. Receptor source: a newborn girl in good health. Each CDR3 is given with its conserved first and last residue.

v_gene: TRBV6-1; j_gene: TRBJ2-7; CDR3aa: CASINPYYEQYF
v_gene: TRBV6-6; j_gene: TRBJ2-7; CDR3aa: CASSDTRTAEYEQYF
v_gene: TRBV5-1; j_gene: TRBJ1-1; CDR3aa: CASSLRTGKGAEAFF
v_gene: TRBV6-2/TRBV6-3; j_gene: TRBJ1-1; CDR3aa: CASSPDPFGMNTEAFF
v_gene: TRBV25-1; j_gene: TRBJ2-1; CDR3aa: CASSPTGDGPYNEQFF
v_gene: TRBV4-1; j_gene: TRBJ2-5; CDR3aa: CASSQEEGRYNEQYF
v_gene: TRBV20-1; j_gene: TRBJ2-5; CDR3aa: CSAKAGTKETQYF
v_gene: TRBV5-4; j_gene: TRBJ2-5; CDR3aa: CASSLRVAGAGYNEQYF
v_gene: TRBV7-9; j_gene: TRBJ2-2; CDR3aa: CASSLAGDNTGELFF
v_gene: TRBV3-1; j_gene: TRBJ1-5; CDR3aa: CASSRGGFNQPQHF
v_gene: TRBV20-1; j_gene: TRBJ1-6; CDR3aa: CSASFGTSNSPLHF
v_gene: TRBV27; j_gene: TRBJ2-1; CDR3aa: CASRGWAFNEQFF
v_gene: TRBV5-1; j_gene: TRBJ2-1; CDR3aa: CASQDWAGDNEQFF
v_gene: TRBV20-1; j_gene: TRBJ2-2; CDR3aa: CSARVNTGELFF
v_gene: TRBV12-3/TRBV12-4; j_gene: TRBJ2-3; CDR3aa: CASSFGLRTDAQYF
v_gene: TRBV5-1; j_gene: TRBJ1-2; CDR3aa: CASSLGQTGGYGYTF
v_gene: TRBV20-1; j_gene: TRBJ2-7; CDR3aa: CSATLAGQGTFSYEQYF
v_gene: TRBV25-1; j_gene: TRBJ2-3; CDR3aa: CASSGRSTQYF
v_gene: TRBV20-1; j_gene: TRBJ2-4; CDR3aa: CSAPGRAGNIQYF
v_gene: TRBV28; j_gene: TRBJ2-1; CDR3aa: CASRNSGRAFNEQFF
v_gene: TRBV6-1; j_gene: TRBJ1-6; CDR3aa: CASSEHIGFDSPLHF
v_gene: TRBV7-2; j_gene: TRBJ2-1; CDR3aa: CASSLALVSYNEQFF
v_gene: TRBV10-3; j_gene: TRBJ1-3; CDR3aa: CAITDSSGNTIYF
v_gene: TRBV20-1; j_gene: TRBJ2-7; CDR3aa: CSARDLGTLGYEQYF